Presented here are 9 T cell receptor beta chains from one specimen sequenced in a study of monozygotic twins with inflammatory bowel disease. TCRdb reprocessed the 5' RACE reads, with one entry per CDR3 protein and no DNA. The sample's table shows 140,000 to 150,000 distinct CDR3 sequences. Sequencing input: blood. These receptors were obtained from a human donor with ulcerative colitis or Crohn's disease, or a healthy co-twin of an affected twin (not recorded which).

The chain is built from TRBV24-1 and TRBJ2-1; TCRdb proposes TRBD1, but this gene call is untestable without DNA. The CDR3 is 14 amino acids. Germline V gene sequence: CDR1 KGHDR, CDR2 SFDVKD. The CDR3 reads CATSDLLQVNEQFF.

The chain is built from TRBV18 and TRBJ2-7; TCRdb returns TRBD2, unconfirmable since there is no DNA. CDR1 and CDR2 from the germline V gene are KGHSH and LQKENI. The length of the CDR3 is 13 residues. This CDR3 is CASSQGGAYEQYF.

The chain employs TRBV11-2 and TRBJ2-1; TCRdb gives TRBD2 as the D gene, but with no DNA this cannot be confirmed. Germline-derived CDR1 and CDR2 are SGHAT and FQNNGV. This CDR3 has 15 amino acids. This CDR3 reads CASSLGTSRRNEQFF. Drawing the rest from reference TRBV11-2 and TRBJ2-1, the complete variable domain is EAGVAQSPRYKIIEKRQSVAFWCNPISGHATLYWYQQILGQGPKLLIQFQNNGVVDDSQLPKDRFSAERLKGVDSTLKIQPAKLEDSAVYLCASSLGTSRRNEQFFGPGTRLTVL.

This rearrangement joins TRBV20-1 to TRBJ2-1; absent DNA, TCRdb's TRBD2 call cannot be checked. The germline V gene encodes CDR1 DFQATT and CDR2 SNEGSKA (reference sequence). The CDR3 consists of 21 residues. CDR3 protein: CSARGIPGGSGREVGYNEQFF.

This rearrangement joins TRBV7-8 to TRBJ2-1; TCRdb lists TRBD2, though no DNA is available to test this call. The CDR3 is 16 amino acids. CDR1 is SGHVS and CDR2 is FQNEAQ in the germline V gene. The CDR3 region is CASSLVGSGRANEQFF. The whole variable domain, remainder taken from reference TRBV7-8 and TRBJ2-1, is GAGVSQSPRYKVAKRGQDVALRCDPISGHVSLFWYQQALGQGPEFLTYFQNEAQLDKSGLPSDRFFAERPEGSVSTLKIQRTQQEDSAVYLCASSLVGSGRANEQFFGPGTRLTVL.

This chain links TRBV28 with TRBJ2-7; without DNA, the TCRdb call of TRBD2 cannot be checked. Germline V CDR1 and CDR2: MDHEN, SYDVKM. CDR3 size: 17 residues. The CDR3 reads CASSLYSLGLAVYEQYF. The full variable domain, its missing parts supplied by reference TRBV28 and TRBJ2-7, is DVKVTQSSRYLVKRTGEKVFLECVQDMDHENMFWYRQDPGLGLRLIYFSYDVKMKEKGDIPEGYSVSREKKERFSLILESASTNQTSMYLCASSLYSLGLAVYEQYFGPGTRLTVT.

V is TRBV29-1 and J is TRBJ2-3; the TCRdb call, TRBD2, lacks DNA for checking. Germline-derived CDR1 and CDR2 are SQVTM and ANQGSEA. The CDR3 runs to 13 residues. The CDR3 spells CSVGQGGTDTQYF.

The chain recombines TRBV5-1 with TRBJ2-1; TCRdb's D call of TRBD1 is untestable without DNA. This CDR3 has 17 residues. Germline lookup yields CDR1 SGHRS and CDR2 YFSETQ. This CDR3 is CASSLDGAGAVHNEQFF.

This chain's CDR3 is CASSFRQITTGELFF. The V call is TRBV28, the J call TRBJ2-2; TCRdb reports TRBD1, a call that lacks DNA to check it against. This CDR3 spans 15 amino acids. Germline lookup yields CDR1 MDHEN and CDR2 SYDVKM.